This T cell receptor beta chain was identified during a study of cytomegalovirus exposure and HLA in healthy donors. Background on the study: In an early release, HLA-typed donors contributed roughly 85 million unique TCR sequences. Study-wide points: The study flagged roughly 160 TCR beta chains as cytomegalovirus-associated. A previous analysis found most TCR beta V segments productive roughly 87% or roughly 30% of the time.

PCR employed 60 Vbeta and 13 Jbeta primers. The repertoire was sequenced with immunoSEQ multiplex PCR; TCRdb's copy has only in-frame clones and lacks some. The sample records 150,000 or so clones, 80% to 90% being singletons. Per germline, CDR1 SGHDT and CDR2 YYEEEE. CDR3 length equals 14 residues. V shed 5 bases and J 2 bases; nucleotides not matched to a gene: 4. A word on this clone: Antigen specificity is unknown.

The chain uses TRBV5-6 and TRBJ2-7; 10 nucleotides line up with TRBD1. Sequencing was carried out using PBMCs. This clonotype was sampled from a man aged 50 to 60 in good health and CMV-seropositive. The CDR3 DNA is TGTGCCAGCAGACCAGGGACAGGGGCCTACGAGCAGTACTTC. Translating it yields CASRPGTGAYEQYF.